A selection of T cell receptor beta chains follows, all from one sample in a study of control samples from healthy donors and cancer patients. The assay was immunoSEQ multiplex PCR, and TCRdb's table has in-frame clones only and misses some. The data hold some 150,000 clones, with roughly 92% observed a single time. Material for sequencing was blood. All receptors come from a man aged 50 to 59 in good health. CDR3s leave out the opening cysteine and the closing phenylalanine or tryptophan. Fields, in order: V gene, CDR3 length, CDR3 protein.

TRBV5-1 | 12 | ASSKGSENYGYT
TRBV5-5 | 14 | ASSTGPHATGNTIY
TRBV7-2 | 10 | ASSRDYGTQY
TRBV18 | 12 | ASSPQGDTGELF
TRBV11-2 | 16 | ASSTTSGKTRGFNEQY
TRBV7-8 | 17 | ASSLVRVAGGGSYNEQF
TRBV20-1 | 13 | SASPRQGAWDTQY
TRBV6-5 | 12 | ASMRGVSNQPQH
TRBV5-1 | 14 | ASSRNLGQGAEKLF
TRBV28 | 12 | ASSSTASGYGYT
TRBV3-1/TRBV3-2 | 11 | ASTGQGLGEQY
TRBV25-1 | 13 | ASSPQLGTLGELF
TRBV5-6 | 13 | ASSPRELAKNIQY
TRBV6-6 | 13 | ASSYADRSQETQY
TRBV29-1 | 10 | SVLRGRDTQY
TRBV14 | 12 | ASSLGQGAYEQY
TRBV3-1/TRBV3-2 | 11 | ASSFRAAYGYT
TRBV30 | 15 | AWSVQRPGTEYSPLH
TRBV6-5 | 12 | ATYNRGSATGYT
TRBV7-2 | 10 | ASSRRSGTYT
TRBV7-9 | 12 | ASTKGRNTDTQY
TRBV6-5 | 13 | ASSYSYRPNYGYT
TRBV5-4 | 14 | ASSLGQGRMGEKLF
TRBV27 | 13 | ASSFLAGEPYEQY
TRBV7-9 | 13 | ASSFPRDGGEKLF
TRBV30 | 12 | AWSVVGRNQPQH
TRBV6-6 | 14 | ASSYSGLAGLNEQY
TRBV9 | 14 | ASSVGIAGAYNEQF
TRBV10-1 | 14 | ASSDIGETNTGELF
TRBV4-1 | 14 | ASSQVVRQANWPQH
TRBV6-6 | 14 | ASSSTGQGDYNEQF
TRBV5-6 | 12 | ASSLTGESYEQY
TRBV9 | 13 | ASSFTSTNTGELF
TRBV18 | 12 | ASSTGLSSYEQY
TRBV6-4 | 11 | ASSRIGGDTQY
TRBV2 | 13 | ASSGGLVGTGELF
TRBV30 | 12 | AWSVALSTDTQY
TRBV6-5 | 10 | ASRKGGNTIY
TRBV15 | 11 | ATSRESVAEAF
TRBV18 | 14 | ASSARPVGFNQPQH
TRBV24-1 | 14 | ATSDLRGAAYNEQF
TRBV9 | 13 | ASSPTPVLEETQY
TRBV7-9 | 11 | ASSYRGIDEQY
TRBV11-2 | 14 | ASSWGGGTMGYEQY
TRBV6-1 | 9 | ASSEATGQF
TRBV27 | 13 | ASTMSPGQGQEAF
TRBV6-5 | 10 | AGGTGNSPLH
TRBV20-1 | 9 | SERGHRGYT
TRBV24-1 | 16 | ATSDDWDRGRPTDTQY
TRBV5-1 | 15 | ASSSRGASGYSYEQY
TRBV19 | 12 | ASRTGQLYTEAF
TRBV24-1 | 13 | ATSDSGASNEKLF
TRBV7-9 | 17 | ASSLVPGLAGPRNYEQY